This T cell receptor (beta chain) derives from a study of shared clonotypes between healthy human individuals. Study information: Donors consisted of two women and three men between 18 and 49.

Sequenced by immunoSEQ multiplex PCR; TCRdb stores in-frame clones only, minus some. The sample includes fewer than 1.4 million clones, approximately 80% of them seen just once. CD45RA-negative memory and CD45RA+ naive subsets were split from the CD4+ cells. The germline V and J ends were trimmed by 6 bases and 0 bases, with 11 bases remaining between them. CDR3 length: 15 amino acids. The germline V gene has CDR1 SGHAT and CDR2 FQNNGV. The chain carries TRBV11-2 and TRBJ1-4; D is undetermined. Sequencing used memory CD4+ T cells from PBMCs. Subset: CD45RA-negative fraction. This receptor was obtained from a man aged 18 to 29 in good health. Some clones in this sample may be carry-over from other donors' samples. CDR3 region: CASRSQPATNEKLFF. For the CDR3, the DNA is TGTGCCAGCAGATCCCAACCAGCAACTAATGAAAAACTGTTTTTT.